Listed below are T cell receptor beta chains from one sample, sequenced in a study of blood T cells in healthy people across ages. TCRdb reprocessed the 5' RACE reads via MiXCR and lists one record per CDR3 protein. The data contain some 690,000 distinct CDR3 sequences, around a fifth of them singletons. Input material: blood. These receptors all come from a man between 65 and 85 years old in good health. The CDR3 runs from the conserved cysteine through the conserved F or W. The D gene is left open where the match is weak. A clone size is listed for some rows: how often the clone was seen (once, few, many), or a class if it is expanded.

abundance: few; len: 12; d_gene: TRBD1; v_gene: TRBV29-1; j_gene: TRBJ2-5; CDR3aa: CSAQGAEETQYF; CDR3nt: TGCAGCGCACAGGGGGCAGAAGAGACCCAGTACTTC
abundance: few; len: 16; d_gene: -; v_gene: TRBV5-1; j_gene: TRBJ2-3; CDR3aa: CASSSTLAILTDTQYF; CDR3nt: TGCGCCAGCAGCTCCACACTAGCCATCCTCACAGATACGCAGTATTTT
abundance: -; len: 13; d_gene: -; v_gene: TRBV27; j_gene: TRBJ2-5; CDR3aa: CASSVGVLETQYF; CDR3nt: TGTGCCAGCAGTGTCGGGGTATTAGAGACCCAGTACTTC
abundance: many; len: 12; d_gene: -; v_gene: TRBV12-5; j_gene: TRBJ2-1; CDR3aa: CASGWSYNEQFF; CDR3nt: TGTGCTAGTGGTTGGTCGTACAATGAGCAGTTCTTC
abundance: few; len: 16; d_gene: -; v_gene: TRBV12-3/TRBV12-4; j_gene: TRBJ1-5; CDR3aa: CASSPVGGFSNQPQHF; CDR3nt: TGTGCCAGCAGCCCAGTCGGGGGGTTTAGCAATCAGCCCCAGCATTTT
abundance: few; len: 13; d_gene: TRBD1; v_gene: TRBV28; j_gene: TRBJ2-1; CDR3aa: CASTGTVDNEQFF; CDR3nt: TGTGCCAGCACCGGGACAGTGGACAATGAGCAGTTCTTC
abundance: -; len: 15; d_gene: -; v_gene: TRBV21-1; j_gene: TRBJ1-1; CDR3aa: CASSNDKGRNTEAFF; CDR3nt: TGTGCCAGCAGCAATGACAAGGGGCGGAACACTGAAGCTTTCTTT
abundance: -; len: 17; d_gene: -; v_gene: TRBV15; j_gene: TRBJ1-6; CDR3aa: CATSRGGLSSYNSPLHF; CDR3nt: TGTGCCACCAGCAGAGGCGGACTCAGCTCCTATAATTCACCCCTCCACTTT
abundance: -; len: 12; d_gene: TRBD1; v_gene: TRBV20-1; j_gene: TRBJ1-2; CDR3aa: CSARRQGFGYTF; CDR3nt: TGCAGTGCTAGACGACAGGGATTTGGCTACACCTTC
abundance: many; len: 12; d_gene: -; v_gene: TRBV5-1; j_gene: TRBJ2-1; CDR3aa: CASSLVYNEQFF; CDR3nt: TGTGCCAGCAGCTTAGTATACAATGAGCAGTTCTTC
abundance: -; len: 16; d_gene: -; v_gene: TRBV9; j_gene: TRBJ2-3; CDR3aa: CASSLRAHGGTDTQYF; CDR3nt: TGTGCCAGCAGCCTCCGGGCCCACGGTGGCACAGATACGCAGTATTTT
abundance: -; len: 15; d_gene: -; v_gene: TRBV27; j_gene: TRBJ1-1; CDR3aa: CASSLKEGRGTEAFF; CDR3nt: TGTGCCAGCAGTTTAAAGGAGGGGCGTGGAACTGAAGCTTTCTTT
abundance: many; len: 12; d_gene: -; v_gene: TRBV14; j_gene: TRBJ1-1; CDR3aa: CASSSQGYEAFF; CDR3nt: TGTGCCAGCAGCTCGCAGGGATATGAAGCTTTCTTT
abundance: few; len: 15; d_gene: TRBD1; v_gene: TRBV28; j_gene: TRBJ1-4; CDR3aa: CASSSPGQGSEKLFF; CDR3nt: TGTGCCAGCAGTTCTCCGGGACAGGGAAGTGAAAAACTGTTTTTT
abundance: -; len: 12; d_gene: TRBD1; v_gene: TRBV2; j_gene: TRBJ1-2; CDR3aa: CANVETGDGYTF; CDR3nt: TGTGCCAACGTCGAAACAGGGGATGGCTACACCTTC
abundance: -; len: 16; d_gene: TRBD2; v_gene: TRBV12-3/TRBV12-4; j_gene: TRBJ2-7; CDR3aa: CASSLRTTGTSDEQYF; CDR3nt: TGTGCCAGCAGTTTACGCACAACCGGGACTAGCGACGAGCAGTACTTC
abundance: -; len: 15; d_gene: TRBD2; v_gene: TRBV7-9; j_gene: TRBJ2-5; CDR3aa: CASSYPGLGGETQYF; CDR3nt: TGTGCCAGCAGCTACCCGGGACTAGGAGGGGAGACCCAGTACTTC
abundance: -; len: 12; d_gene: -; v_gene: TRBV20-1; j_gene: TRBJ1-3; CDR3aa: CSVQMGQYTIYF; CDR3nt: TGCAGTGTTCAGATGGGGCAGTACACCATATATTTT
abundance: few; len: 16; d_gene: -; v_gene: TRBV24-1; j_gene: TRBJ2-3; CDR3aa: CATSDLAGHGTDTQYF; CDR3nt: TGTGCCACCAGTGATTTAGCAGGGCACGGCACAGATACGCAGTATTTT
abundance: -; len: 13; d_gene: -; v_gene: TRBV7-2; j_gene: TRBJ2-7; CDR3aa: CASSLGRQGEQYF; CDR3nt: TGTGCCAGCAGCTTAGGGCGGCAGGGTGAGCAGTACTTC
abundance: -; len: 14; d_gene: -; v_gene: TRBV12-3/TRBV12-4; j_gene: TRBJ1-2; CDR3aa: CASSRLGLDYGYTF; CDR3nt: TGTGCCAGCAGCCGGTTGGGTCTCGACTATGGCTACACCTTC
abundance: -; len: 13; d_gene: -; v_gene: TRBV20-1; j_gene: TRBJ2-5; CDR3aa: CSARSGVGETQYF; CDR3nt: TGCAGTGCTAGATCCGGGGTTGGGGAGACCCAGTACTTC
abundance: -; len: 14; d_gene: -; v_gene: TRBV9; j_gene: TRBJ2-1; CDR3aa: CASSVALRNNEQFF; CDR3nt: TGTGCCAGCAGCGTAGCTCTGAGGAACAATGAGCAGTTCTTC
abundance: few; len: 13; d_gene: -; v_gene: TRBV19; j_gene: TRBJ2-1; CDR3aa: CASSITSYNEQFF; CDR3nt: TGTGCCAGTAGTATTACTAGTTACAATGAGCAGTTCTTC
abundance: -; len: 16; d_gene: TRBD1; v_gene: TRBV7-3; j_gene: TRBJ2-1; CDR3aa: CASSLHRGLSYNEQFF; CDR3nt: TGTGCCAGCAGCCTACACAGGGGCCTTTCCTACAATGAGCAGTTCTTC
abundance: -; len: 15; d_gene: -; v_gene: TRBV2; j_gene: TRBJ1-2; CDR3aa: CASSDRAMRIYGYTF; CDR3nt: TGTGCCAGCAGTGACAGGGCTATGAGGATATATGGCTACACCTTC
abundance: -; len: 13; d_gene: -; v_gene: TRBV29-1; j_gene: TRBJ2-5; CDR3aa: CSVGPTGGWEQYF; CDR3nt: TGCAGCGTTGGTCCGACCGGAGGATGGGAGCAGTACTTC
abundance: -; len: 13; d_gene: TRBD1; v_gene: TRBV29-1; j_gene: TRBJ1-2; CDR3aa: CSGRDRDNYGYTF; CDR3nt: TGCAGCGGCCGGGACAGGGATAACTATGGCTACACCTTC
abundance: few; len: 12; d_gene: -; v_gene: TRBV20-1; j_gene: TRBJ2-2; CDR3aa: CSARDDTGELFF; CDR3nt: TGCAGTGCTAGAGACGACACCGGGGAGCTGTTTTTT
abundance: -; len: 12; d_gene: -; v_gene: TRBV20-1; j_gene: TRBJ1-4; CDR3aa: CSVPGDNEKLFF; CDR3nt: TGCAGTGTCCCTGGGGATAATGAAAAACTGTTTTTT
abundance: few; len: 13; d_gene: -; v_gene: TRBV30; j_gene: TRBJ2-6; CDR3aa: CAWRLGGANVLTF; CDR3nt: TGTGCCTGGAGGCTCGGTGGGGCCAACGTCCTGACTTTC
abundance: -; len: 17; d_gene: -; v_gene: TRBV25-1; j_gene: TRBJ2-5; CDR3aa: CASNSNPGRQQQETQYF; CDR3nt: TGTGCCAGCAATAGTAACCCGGGCCGCCAACAACAAGAGACCCAGTACTTC
abundance: -; len: 15; d_gene: TRBD1; v_gene: TRBV20-1; j_gene: TRBJ2-3; CDR3aa: CSARGSGTGKDTQYF; CDR3nt: TGCAGTGCTAGAGGTTCCGGGACAGGCAAGGATACGCAGTATTTT
abundance: -; len: 16; d_gene: -; v_gene: TRBV12-3/TRBV12-4; j_gene: TRBJ1-2; CDR3aa: CASSLSEEGKWSGYTF; CDR3nt: TGTGCCAGCAGTTTATCGGAGGAGGGAAAGTGGAGTGGCTACACCTTC
abundance: -; len: 14; d_gene: -; v_gene: TRBV18; j_gene: TRBJ1-3; CDR3aa: CASSPRQAGNTIYF; CDR3nt: TGTGCCAGCTCACCCAGACAGGCTGGAAACACCATATATTTT
abundance: -; len: 17; d_gene: -; v_gene: TRBV12-3/TRBV12-4; j_gene: TRBJ2-1; CDR3aa: CASSVPNLGGANNEQFF; CDR3nt: TGTGCCAGCAGTGTCCCTAATTTGGGGGGCGCTAACAATGAGCAGTTCTTC
abundance: few; len: 13; d_gene: -; v_gene: TRBV20-1; j_gene: TRBJ2-6; CDR3aa: CSAARAGANVLTF; CDR3nt: TGCAGTGCAGCAAGGGCTGGGGCCAACGTCCTGACTTTC
abundance: -; len: 17; d_gene: TRBD1; v_gene: TRBV6-1; j_gene: TRBJ2-1; CDR3aa: CASSARGGTGIYNEQFF; CDR3nt: TGTGCCAGCAGTGCAAGAGGCGGGACAGGGATTTACAATGAGCAGTTCTTC
abundance: -; len: 16; d_gene: TRBD1; v_gene: TRBV12-3/TRBV12-4; j_gene: TRBJ2-2; CDR3aa: CASTEGDRGYTGELFF; CDR3nt: TGTGCCAGTACTGAGGGGGACAGGGGATACACCGGGGAGCTGTTTTTT
abundance: many; len: 15; d_gene: -; v_gene: TRBV27; j_gene: TRBJ2-3; CDR3aa: CASSSPGAPTDTQYF; CDR3nt: TGTGCCAGCAGTTCTCCGGGGGCCCCCACAGATACGCAGTATTTT
abundance: -; len: 15; d_gene: -; v_gene: TRBV6-6; j_gene: TRBJ2-3; CDR3aa: CAGSRPTTKGDTQYF; CDR3nt: TGTGCCGGCAGTCGCCCTACTACAAAGGGGGATACGCAGTATTTT
abundance: -; len: 16; d_gene: -; v_gene: TRBV20-1; j_gene: TRBJ2-3; CDR3aa: CSARDPRGQYTDTQYF; CDR3nt: TGCAGTGCTAGAGATCCCCGGGGCCAATACACAGATACGCAGTATTTT
abundance: -; len: 13; d_gene: -; v_gene: TRBV7-9; j_gene: TRBJ1-4; CDR3aa: CASSASGNEKLFF; CDR3nt: TGTGCCAGCAGCGCTTCGGGTAATGAAAAACTGTTTTTT
abundance: few; len: 14; d_gene: -; v_gene: TRBV12-3/TRBV12-4; j_gene: TRBJ2-1; CDR3aa: CASSLTGTWGEQFF; CDR3nt: TGTGCCAGCAGTTTAACAGGAACCTGGGGTGAGCAGTTCTTC
abundance: -; len: 14; d_gene: -; v_gene: TRBV20-1; j_gene: TRBJ2-7; CDR3aa: CSARDQGKSYEQYF; CDR3nt: TGCAGTGCTAGAGATCAGGGGAAATCCTACGAGCAGTACTTC
abundance: few; len: 16; d_gene: TRBD1; v_gene: TRBV5-1; j_gene: TRBJ2-3; CDR3aa: CASSLESGGSGDTQYF; CDR3nt: TGCGCCAGCAGCTTGGAGTCAGGGGGATCAGGGGATACGCAGTATTTT
abundance: -; len: 16; d_gene: TRBD1; v_gene: TRBV19; j_gene: TRBJ2-1; CDR3aa: CASSTTGTGVGNEQFF; CDR3nt: TGTGCCAGTAGTACCACCGGGACAGGGGTTGGCAATGAGCAGTTCTTC
abundance: few; len: 16; d_gene: -; v_gene: TRBV14; j_gene: TRBJ2-1; CDR3aa: CASSQDRGTPDNEQFF; CDR3nt: TGTGCCAGCAGCCAAGATCGGGGGACACCCGATAATGAGCAGTTCTTC